The 27 T cell receptor beta chains reported below all come from one sample, sequenced in a study of technical replicates of blood from a handful of donors. Some clones are missing from TCRdb's copy, which holds only in-frame ones; the method was immunoSEQ multiplex PCR. The profile shows tens of thousands of clones, under 98% of them singletons. Sequences were obtained from T cells isolated from PBMCs. The receptors originated from a human donor in good health.

This chain connects TRBV5-1 to TRBJ2-5, with 8 nucleotides matching TRBD1. Germline CDR1 SGHRS, CDR2 YFSETQ. The CDR3 is made up of 13 amino acids. Unmatched junction bases numbered 2, after V lost 4 bases and J lost 3 bases. The CDR3: CASSTTGEETQYF. The CDR3, as DNA: TGCGCCAGCAGCACGACAGGGGAAGAGACCCAGTACTTC.

The chain has TRBV5-1 and TRBJ2-2; 8 bases map to TRBD1. V was clipped by 4 bases and J by 4 bases; unmatched bases: 9. The CDR3 totals 16 residues. The germline gives CDR1 SGHRS, CDR2 YFSETQ. CDR3 sequence reads: CASSPRTGLSTGELFF. For the CDR3, the DNA is TGCGCCAGCAGCCCAAGGACAGGGTTGTCCACCGGGGAGCTGTTTTTT.

This clone is a singleton in its sample. The rearrangement uses TRBV5-1 and TRBJ1-3, with unresolved D. Per the germline V gene, CDR1 is SGHRS and CDR2 is YFSETQ. The CDR3 length is 14 residues. Trimming left V 5 bases short and J 0 bases short, with 9 bases between. The chain's CDR3 is CASRLLNSGNTIYF. CDR3 nucleotide sequence: TGCGCCAGCAGGCTATTAAACTCTGGAAACACCATATATTTT.

The chain joins TRBV6-1 to TRBJ2-1; 10 nucleotides align to TRBD1. Germline V gene data show CDR1 as MNHNS and CDR2 as SASEGT. The CDR3 consists of 15 residues. V lost 2 bases and J lost 7; bases outside the gene matches: 5. CDR3 sequence reads: CASSELGQGWNEQFF. CDR3 nucleotide sequence: TGTGCCAGCAGTGAACTGGGACAGGGGTGGAATGAGCAGTTCTTC.

The chain carries TRBV6-5 and TRBJ2-7, with no clear D. The germline V and J ends were trimmed by 5 bases and 2 bases, with 13 bases remaining between them. CDR1 is MNHEY and CDR2 is SVGAGI in the germline V gene. The CDR3 has 14 residues. The chain's CDR3 is CASSAVDSTYEQYF. CDR3 nucleotides: TGTGCCAGCAGTGCGGTAGATTCCACCTACGAGCAGTACTTC.

V gene TRBV28 combines with J gene TRBJ1-2; D perhaps matches TRBD1 (6 bases). The CDR3 covers 15 residues. CDR1 is MDHEN, CDR2 SYDVKM, per germline. Trimming shortened V by 7 bases and J by 0 bases, and 15 bases separated the two germline ends. The CDR3 DNA reads as TGTGCCAGCACTCAAACCGGGACACCTAACTATGGCTACACCTTC. As protein: CASTQTGTPNYGYTF.

The rearrangement links TRBV10-3 to TRBJ2-1; 7 bases agree with TRBD2. Trimming removed 3 bases from V and 10 bases from J; junction bases left unmatched: 9. The CDR3 is 14 residues long. Germline values: CDR1 ENHRY, CDR2 SYGVKD. CDR3 sequence reads: CAISDYTSDREQFF. For the CDR3, the DNA is TGTGCCATCAGTGACTACACTAGCGATCGCGAGCAGTTCTTC.

CDR3 sequence: CASTLAGLGDTEAFF. The CDR3 nucleotides are TGTGCCAGTACCCTGGCGGGGTTAGGGGACACTGAAGCTTTCTTT. The rearrangement joins TRBV18 to TRBJ1-1, with D possibly TRBD1 on 5 matching bases. The V and J ends lost 9 bases and 3 bases respectively, with 20 bases between them. Germline assignment: CDR1 KGHSH and CDR2 LQKENI. CDR3 length: 15 amino acids.

CDR3 sequence (DNA): TGTGCCAGCACCCGAATCGGGGGACAGGGGCTCTACAATGAGCAGTTCTTC. This encodes CASTRIGGQGLYNEQFF. The rearrangement links TRBV14 to TRBJ2-1; TRBD1 aligns across 10 bases. CDR3 size: 17 residues. The germline CDR1 and CDR2 sequences are SGHDN and FVKESK. The J segment lost 3 bases and the V segment lost 7 bases, leaving 12 bases of the junction unmatched.

The V and J genes are TRBV15 and TRBJ1-4, with 9 bases fitting TRBD1. CDR1 and CDR2 (germline): LNHNV, YYDKDF (reference sequence). The ends lost 4 bases at V and 4 bases at J; junction bases unmatched: 10. This CDR3 region has 17 residues. The CDR3 DNA reads as TGTGCCACCAGCAAACACCTATCGACAGGGGGTAATGAAAAACTGTTTTTT. It is translated as CATSKHLSTGGNEKLFF.

The CDR3 region has the DNA TGTGCCAGCGTCGGCCTGGTAGCCGCCGGCACTGAAGCTTTCTTT. Protein sequence: CASVGLVAAGTEAFF. The chain uses TRBV28 and TRBJ1-1, with D unclear. The V and J ends lost 8 bases and 4 bases respectively, with 20 bases between them. The CDR3 is 15 residues long. The germline gives CDR1 MDHEN, CDR2 SYDVKM.

The rearrangement joins TRBV29-1 to TRBJ2-7; D not certain. The CDR3 spans 11 residues. The ends were cut back, 5 bases at V and 5 bases at J, with 10 bases in the middle. Germline CDR1 SQVTM, CDR2 ANQGSEA. The CDR3 sequence: CSVHAHNEQYF. Written as DNA, the CDR3 is TGCAGCGTTCATGCACATAACGAGCAGTACTTC.

The chain is built from TRBV6-1 and TRBJ2-7; TRBD1 might be the D (5 bases). Trimming removed 1 base from V and 2 bases from J, with 12 bases in between. Germline V gene data show CDR1 as MNHNS and CDR2 as SASEGT. The CDR3 runs to 15 residues. CDR3 sequence: CASSEVSQDTYEQYF. The CDR3 region has the DNA TGTGCCAGCAGTGAAGTTTCACAGGATACCTACGAGCAGTACTTC.

The chain is built from TRBV4-1 and TRBJ1-2; TRBD1 is a possible D gene (5 bases). V gave up 4 bases and J gave up 6 bases, with 18 bases separating them. The CDR3 is 15 residues long. Germline CDR1 and CDR2: MGHRA and YSYEKL. The CDR3 DNA is TGCGCCAGCAGCCCCTTGGCAGGGCAGTTTCATGGCTACACCTTC. Translated, it gives CASSPLAGQFHGYTF.

The V gene is TRBV1, the J gene TRBJ2-3; the D call TRBD2 from the table was never checked on the DNA. TRBV1 is tagged as a pseudogene. The CDR3 sequence is 17 residues long. The CDR3 DNA is TGCACCAGCAGCCAACCGTCCTCAGCGACTAGCACAGATACGCAGTATTTT. Its protein product is CTSSQPSSATSTDTQYF.

The chain joins TRBV7-2 to TRBJ2-7; perhaps TRBD2 as D (6 bases). This CDR3 spans 13 amino acids. The germline V and J ends were trimmed by 1 base and 7 bases, with 11 bases remaining between them. Germline V CDR1 and CDR2: SGHTA, FQGNSA. CDR3 loop: CASSLVEGVEQYF. The CDR3 DNA sequence: TGTGCCAGCAGCTTAGTGGAGGGAGTGGAGCAGTACTTC.

The rearrangement joins TRBV18 to TRBJ2-7; 10 bases map to TRBD1. CDR3 length: 16 amino acids. The germline V gene encodes CDR1 KGHSH and CDR2 LQKENI. V was clipped by 2 bases and J by 1 base; unmatched bases: 5. The CDR3 DNA reads as TGTGCCAGCTCACCAACCGGGACAGGGGTTTCCTACGAGCAGTACTTC. Amino acids: CASSPTGTGVSYEQYF. Based on the CDR3 plus reference TRBV18 and TRBJ2-7, the full variable domain is NAGVMQNPRHLVRRRGQEARLRCSPMKGHSHVYWYRQLPEEGLKFMVYLQKENIIDESGMPKERFSAEFPKEGPSILRIQQVVRGDSAAYFCASSPTGTGVSYEQYFGPGTRLTVT.

The genes are TRBV19 and TRBJ1-1, with D possibly matching TRBD1 (6 bases). The CDR3 runs to 12 residues. The germline CDR1 and CDR2 sequences are LNHDA and SQIVND (reference sequence). Trimming pared 6 bases from V and 10 bases from J, leaving 15 bases between. CDR3: CASRWVGGRAFF. The CDR3, as DNA: TGTGCCAGTAGGTGGGTAGGGGGAAGAGCTTTCTTT.

This clone was seen just once. The chain links TRBV5-1 to TRBJ2-7; 9 bases fit TRBD1. The germline V gene encodes CDR1 SGHRS and CDR2 YFSETQ. J was trimmed by 5 bases and V by 4 bases; bases with no gene match: 10. The CDR3 runs 15 residues. CDR3 amino acids: CASSRTGAGRDEQYF. The CDR3 DNA sequence: TGCGCCAGCAGCCGGACAGGGGCTGGGCGTGACGAGCAGTACTTC.

The chain uses TRBV28 and TRBJ2-2; maybe TRBD1 (5 bases). There are 11 residues in the CDR3. V was cut by 8 bases and J by 6 bases, with 7 bases left in between. The germline gives CDR1 MDHEN, CDR2 SYDVKM. The CDR3 sequence is CASDSPGELFF. In DNA, the CDR3 is TGTGCCAGCGACAGTCCCGGGGAGCTGTTTTTT. Full variable domain (missing parts from reference TRBV28 and TRBJ2-2): DVKVTQSSRYLVKRTGEKVFLECVQDMDHENMFWYRQDPGLGLRLIYFSYDVKMKEKGDIPEGYSVSREKKERFSLILESASTNQTSMYLCASDSPGELFFGEGSRLTVL.

The chain employs TRBV28 and TRBJ2-7, with 9 bases that match TRBD1. Germline V gene lookup returns CDR1 MDHEN and CDR2 SYDVKM. This CDR3 has 17 amino acids. The junction had 12 bases not matched to a gene; V was cut back by 3 bases and J by 3 bases. The CDR3 sequence: CASSFGGPGQGVYEQYF. DNA of the CDR3: TGTGCCAGCAGTTTTGGGGGTCCGGGACAGGGAGTCTACGAGCAGTACTTC.

The chain uses TRBV5-1 and TRBJ1-2, with D maybe TRBD1 (5 bases). CDR1 is SGHRS, CDR2 YFSETQ, per germline. Trimming left V 0 bases short and J 6 bases short, with 9 bases between. This CDR3 comprises 13 residues. CDR3: CASSLGRVDGYTF. The CDR3 nucleotides are TGCGCCAGCAGCTTGGGCAGGGTCGATGGCTACACCTTC. Drawing the rest from reference TRBV5-1 and TRBJ1-2, the complete variable domain is KAGVTQTPRYLIKTRGQQVTLSCSPISGHRSVSWYQQTPGQGLQFLFEYFSETQRNKGNFPGRFSGRQFSNSRSEMNVSTLELGDSALYLCASSLGRVDGYTFGSGTRLTVV.

V is TRBV29-1 and J is TRBJ2-6, with D perhaps TRBD2 (6 bases). This CDR3 is built from 13 residues. Germline CDR1 reads SQVTM; CDR2 reads ANQGSEA. The V gene lost 4 bases and the J gene lost 4 bases, with 8 bases spanning the gap. The CDR3, as DNA: TGCAGCGTTGCGGGAGCCGGGGCCAACGTCCTGACTTTC. This encodes CSVAGAGANVLTF.

This chain joins TRBV4-2 and TRBJ2-1; no clear D gene. CDR3 size: 18 residues. Germline V gives CDR1 LGHNA, CDR2 YNFKEQ. The germline V and J ends were trimmed by 1 base and 0 bases, with 16 bases remaining between them. This chain's CDR3 is CASSQGPLSESSYNEQFF. The CDR3 nucleotides are TGTGCCAGCAGCCAAGGTCCCCTCAGCGAAAGCTCCTACAATGAGCAGTTCTTC.

The V call is TRBV15, the J call TRBJ2-7; D perhaps matches TRBD1 (5 bases). The CDR3 runs 12 residues. V lost 0 bases and J lost 6, with 6 bases in between. Per germline, CDR1 LNHNV and CDR2 YYDKDF (reference sequence). CDR3 bases: TGTGCCACCAGCAGAGATCAGGGCGAGCAGTACTTC. Encoded protein: CATSRDQGEQYF.

The gene calls are TRBV28 and TRBJ2-7; the D gene is possibly TRBD2 (5 bases). Germline V gives CDR1 MDHEN, CDR2 SYDVKM. The CDR3 runs to 14 residues. Trimming cost V 4 bases and J 0 bases, with 10 bases left between them. CDR3 nucleotides: TGTGCCAGCAGTTCCTCCCGGGACTCCTACGAGCAGTACTTC. It codes for CASSSSRDSYEQYF.

The chain couples TRBV27 to TRBJ2-1; tentatively, D is TRBD2 (6 bases). The CDR3 runs to 14 residues. Germline lookup yields CDR1 MNHEY and CDR2 SMNVEV (reference sequence). Deletions cut 3 bases from V and 0 bases from J, with 6 bases between. Written as DNA, the CDR3 is TGTGCCAGCAGTTTGGGGGGCTCCTACAATGAGCAGTTCTTC. Its translation: CASSLGGSYNEQFF.